Following are 17 T cell receptor beta chains from one sample sequenced in a study of T cells after yellow fever vaccination. TCRdb itself ran the 5' RACE reads through MiXCR, one entry per CDR3 protein. The table shows around 350,000 distinct CDR3 sequences, with 9.5% to 13% occurring only once. This specimen consisted of PBMCs, obtained on the day of the first yellow fever vaccination. These receptors came from a young man who received the YFV17D yellow fever vaccine.

This clonotype has a handful of counts. CDR3 DNA sequence: TGCAGTGCTGAACAGAGCTCCTATAATTCACCCCTCCACTTT. Protein product: CSAEQSSYNSPLHF. This chain uses TRBV20-1 with TRBJ1-6; no clear D. CDR3 length equals 14 residues. V dropped 5 bases and J dropped 0 bases, with 8 bases sitting between them. Germline CDR1 reads DFQATT; CDR2 reads SNEGSKA (reference sequence).

This clonotype was counted between two and nine times. V gene TRBV4-3 combines with J gene TRBJ1-1, with a weak D call TRBD1 (6 bases). V was pared by 8 bases and J by 6 bases, with 13 bases between. The CDR3 runs 12 residues. Germline-derived CDR1 and CDR2 are LGHNA and YSLEER. CDR3 DNA: TGCGCCAGCCCCGACAGGCGGCCTGAAGCTTTCTTT. Its protein product is CASPDRRPEAFF.

This clonotype was recorded at least ten times. The genes are TRBV6-5 and TRBJ1-6, with 7 bases fitting TRBD1. Germline CDR1 is MNHEY and CDR2 is SVGAGI. The CDR3 is made up of 14 amino acids. V trimming: 6 bases; J trimming: 7 bases; junction bases outside the gene matches: 6. The CDR3 spells CASRPTGRNSPLHF. CDR3 nucleotides: TGTGCCAGCAGACCGACAGGGAGGAATTCACCCCTCCACTTT.

This clonotype was counted between two and nine times. This chain joins TRBV28 and TRBJ2-4; tentative D call: TRBD1 (5 bases). The CDR3 has 16 amino acids. V lost 2 bases and J lost 3, with 14 bases in between. Germline-derived CDR1 and CDR2 are MDHEN and SYDVKM. In DNA, the CDR3 is TGTGCCAGCAGTTTAAAATCAGGGATCGGCAAAAACATTCAGTACTTC. It is translated as CASSLKSGIGKNIQYF.

The CDR3 reads CASSPRLAGLLNTGELFF. The CDR3 nucleotides read TGTGCCAGCAGCCCGCGACTAGCGGGGTTATTGAACACCGGGGAGCTGTTTTTT. The V and J genes are TRBV14 and TRBJ2-2, with 11 bases aligning to TRBD2. Germline CDR1 SGHDN, CDR2 FVKESK. The CDR3 runs to 18 residues. The J segment lost 1 base and the V segment lost 4 bases, leaving 8 bases of the junction unmatched.

This clonotype turned up a few times. The chain uses TRBV24-1 and TRBJ1-2; 10 nucleotides agree with TRBD1. This CDR3 comprises 20 residues. Germline CDR1 and CDR2: KGHDR and SFDVKD. CDR3 sequence: CAAGPRRNLWDRGSPYGYTF. The CDR3 DNA follows: TGTGCTGCCGGCCCCCGTCGCAACCTATGGGACAGGGGATCCCCCTATGGCTACACCTTC.

This clonotype occurred a few times. V and J are TRBV6-2 or TRBV6-3 and TRBJ2-5; D unresolved. CDR3 length: 11 amino acids. Trimming stripped 5 bases from V and 4 bases from J, with 5 bases between. Germline V CDR1 and CDR2: MNHEY, SVGEGT. Written as DNA, the CDR3 is TGTGCCAGCAGTCACCTAGAGACCCAGTACTTC. As protein: CASSHLETQYF.

A note on this clonotype: Relative to the germline gene, one junction end is altered; a read error may explain this. The genes are TRBV12-3 or TRBV12-4 and TRBJ2-2; 10 bases map to TRBD1. CDR3 length: 16 residues. In DNA, the CDR3 is TGTGCCAGCAGCTGGGGACAGGGGACGAACGCCGGGGAGCTGTTTTTT. Protein sequence: CASSWGQGTNAGELFF.

This clonotype has at least ten counts. The chain recombines TRBV10-3 with TRBJ2-1, with 7 bases fitting TRBD1. There are 14 residues in the CDR3. V lost 7 bases, J lost 0 bases, and 3 bases stayed unmatched. Germline CDR1 reads ENHRY; CDR2 reads SYGVKD. In DNA, the CDR3 is TGTGCCATCATGAGGGACAGCTCCTACAATGAGCAGTTCTTC. Its translation is CAIMRDSSYNEQFF.

The chain uses TRBV29-1 and TRBJ2-3, with TRBD2 as a possible D gene (7 bases). Trimming stripped 4 bases from V and 2 bases from J, with 16 bases between. The CDR3 totals 15 residues. Germline V gene data show CDR1 as SQVTM and CDR2 as ANQGSEA. In DNA, the CDR3 is TGCAGCGTTGCGGTTGGGGGGGCCTTCACAGATACGCAGTATTTT. Amino acid sequence: CSVAVGGAFTDTQYF.

In this sample, this clonotype turned up a few times. The V and J genes are TRBV20-1 and TRBJ1-1; TRBD1 might be the D (5 bases). The germline V gene encodes CDR1 DFQATT and CDR2 SNEGSKA (reference sequence). Deletions cut 1 base from V and 11 bases from J, with 14 bases between. The CDR3 is 12 residues long. The CDR3 here is CSARGDHPGAFF. Written as DNA, the CDR3 is TGCAGTGCTAGAGGGGACCACCCCGGCGCTTTCTTT.

This sequence joins TRBV20-1 and TRBJ1-2; D possibly corresponds to TRBD1 (6 bases). Germline-derived CDR1 and CDR2 are DFQATT and SNEGSKA (reference sequence). This CDR3 has 18 residues. V lost 6 bases to trimming and J lost 5 bases, with 31 bases between them. CDR3 bases: TGCAGTGCCCTCCCGAGTTTACCTATGACAGGAACCCTTTATGGCTACACCTTC. Protein: CSALPSLPMTGTLYGYTF.

This clonotype came up a few times. V gene TRBV10-3 combines with J gene TRBJ1-4, with TRBD1 matching over 8 bases. Germline V CDR1 and CDR2: ENHRY, SYGVKD. J was trimmed by 6 bases and V by 2 bases; bases with no gene match: 8. The CDR3 length is 16 residues. The CDR3 loop is CAISERGQGADEKLFF. CDR3 DNA: TGTGCCATCAGTGAGCGGGGTCAGGGGGCAGATGAAAAACTGTTTTTT.

This clonotype appeared a few times. V and J are TRBV7-2 and TRBJ1-1; D remains ambiguous. The CDR3 extends over 10 amino acids. The V end was cut by 1 base, the J end by 11 bases, with 5 bases between. Germline CDR1 SGHTA, CDR2 FQGNSA. CDR3 DNA: TGTGCCAGCAGCTTAGAGGTGGCTTTCTTT. It encodes CASSLEVAFF. The entire variable domain, with the rest obtained from reference TRBV7-2 and TRBJ1-1, is as follows: GAGVSQSPSNKVTEKGKDVELRCDPISGHTALYWYRQSLGQGLEFLIYFQGNSAPDKSGLPSDRFSAERTGGSVSTLTIQRTQQEDSAVYLCASSLEVAFFGQGTRLTVV.

The chain links TRBV6-2 or TRBV6-3 to TRBJ1-1; no definite D call. The CDR3 totals 13 residues. Germline V CDR1 and CDR2: MNHEY, SVGEGT. Trimming pared 4 bases from V and 3 bases from J, leaving 9 bases between. The CDR3 region has the DNA TGTGCCAGCAGTTCCGCGGACCACACTGAAGCTTTCTTT. It is translated as CASSSADHTEAFF.

This clonotype was seen a few times. The chain has TRBV20-1 and TRBJ2-1, with 9 positions matching TRBD2. CDR3 length: 13 amino acids. Germline V gene data show CDR1 as DFQATT and CDR2 as SNEGSKA (reference sequence). The V gene end was trimmed by 2 bases and the J gene end by 6 bases; junction bases not matched to a gene: 2. The CDR3 nucleotides read TGCAGTGCTAGACTAGCGGGGCGCAATGAGCAGTTCTTC. It codes for CSARLAGRNEQFF.

This clonotype was found many times. CDR3 nucleotide sequence: TGTGCCAGCGGTCCTGTGGGGACCTCCTACGAGCAGTACTTC. Protein sequence: CASGPVGTSYEQYF. J is TRBJ2-7 and V is TRBV6-2 or TRBV6-3; D tentatively reads TRBD1 or TRBD2 (5 bases each). V was trimmed by 8 bases and J by 0 bases, leaving 14 bases between them. This CDR3 has 14 amino acids. Germline-derived CDR1 and CDR2 are MNHEY and SVGEGT.